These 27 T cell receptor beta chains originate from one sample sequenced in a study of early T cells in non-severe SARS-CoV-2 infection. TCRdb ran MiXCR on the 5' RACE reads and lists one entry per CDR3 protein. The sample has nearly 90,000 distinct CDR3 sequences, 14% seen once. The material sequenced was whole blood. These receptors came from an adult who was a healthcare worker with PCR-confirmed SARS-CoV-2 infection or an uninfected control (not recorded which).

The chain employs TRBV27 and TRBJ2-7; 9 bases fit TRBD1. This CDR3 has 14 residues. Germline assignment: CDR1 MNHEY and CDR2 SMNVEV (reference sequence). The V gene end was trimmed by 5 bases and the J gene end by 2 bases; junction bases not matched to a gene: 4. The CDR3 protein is CASSRWTGAYEQYF. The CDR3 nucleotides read TGTGCCAGCAGTCGCTGGACAGGGGCCTACGAGCAGTACTTC.

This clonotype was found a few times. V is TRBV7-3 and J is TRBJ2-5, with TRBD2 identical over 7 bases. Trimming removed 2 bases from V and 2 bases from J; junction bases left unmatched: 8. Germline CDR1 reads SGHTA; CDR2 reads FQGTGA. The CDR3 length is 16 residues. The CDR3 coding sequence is TGTGCCAGCAGCTTAGCCCCAGCGGGGATACAAGAGACCCAGTACTTC. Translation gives CASSLAPAGIQETQYF.

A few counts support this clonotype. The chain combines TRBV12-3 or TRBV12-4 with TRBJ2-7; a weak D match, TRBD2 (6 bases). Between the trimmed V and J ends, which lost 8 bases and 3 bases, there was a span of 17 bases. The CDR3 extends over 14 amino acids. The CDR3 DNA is TGTGCCAGCGGAGGGGCAAAGACTAACTACGAGCAGTACTTC. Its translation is CASGGAKTNYEQYF.

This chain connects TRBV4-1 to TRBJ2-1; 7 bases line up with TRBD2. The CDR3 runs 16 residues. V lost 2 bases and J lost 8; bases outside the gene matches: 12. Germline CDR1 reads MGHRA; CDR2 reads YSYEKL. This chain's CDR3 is CASSQPLGGSRDEQFF. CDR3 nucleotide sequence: TGCGCCAGCAGCCAACCACTGGGGGGGAGTAGGGATGAGCAGTTCTTC.

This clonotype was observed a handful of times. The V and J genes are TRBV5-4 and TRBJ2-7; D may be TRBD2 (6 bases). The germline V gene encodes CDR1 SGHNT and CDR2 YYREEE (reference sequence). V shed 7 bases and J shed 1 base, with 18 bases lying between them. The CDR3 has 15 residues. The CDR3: CASSSWEAGSYEQYF. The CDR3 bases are TGTGCCAGCTCGTCCTGGGAGGCGGGATCCTACGAGCAGTACTTC. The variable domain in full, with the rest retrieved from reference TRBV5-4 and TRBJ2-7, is ETGVTQSPTHLIKTRGQQVTLRCSSQSGHNTVSWYQQALGQGPQFIFQYYREEENGRGNFPPRFSGLQFPNYSSELNVNALELDDSALYLCASSSWEAGSYEQYFGPGTRLTVT.

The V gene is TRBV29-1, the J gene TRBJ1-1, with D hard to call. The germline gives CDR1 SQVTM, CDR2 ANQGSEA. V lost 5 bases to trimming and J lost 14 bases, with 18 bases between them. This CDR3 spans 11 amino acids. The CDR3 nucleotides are TGCAGCGTTCAGACCGGGTCTCAGTCGTTCTTT. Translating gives CSVQTGSQSFF.

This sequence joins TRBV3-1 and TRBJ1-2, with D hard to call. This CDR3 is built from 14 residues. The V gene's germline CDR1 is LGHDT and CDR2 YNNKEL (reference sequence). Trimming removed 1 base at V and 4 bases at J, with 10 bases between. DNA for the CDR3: TGTGCCAGCAGCCAAGGTCAGAGGACCTATGGCTACACCTTC. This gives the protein CASSQGQRTYGYTF.

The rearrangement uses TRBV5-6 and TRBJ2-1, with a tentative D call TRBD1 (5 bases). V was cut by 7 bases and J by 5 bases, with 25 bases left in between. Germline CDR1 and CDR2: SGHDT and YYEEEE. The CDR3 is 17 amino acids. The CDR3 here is CASDSGRGRQGDNEQFF. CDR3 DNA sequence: TGTGCCAGCGATTCGGGTAGAGGCCGGCAGGGTGACAATGAGCAGTTCTTC. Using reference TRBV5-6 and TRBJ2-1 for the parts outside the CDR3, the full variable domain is DAGVTQSPTHLIKTRGQQVTLRCSPKSGHDTVSWYQQALGQGPQFIFQYYEEEERQRGNFPDRFSGHQFPNYSSELNVNALLLGDSALYLCASDSGRGRQGDNEQFFGPGTRLTVL.

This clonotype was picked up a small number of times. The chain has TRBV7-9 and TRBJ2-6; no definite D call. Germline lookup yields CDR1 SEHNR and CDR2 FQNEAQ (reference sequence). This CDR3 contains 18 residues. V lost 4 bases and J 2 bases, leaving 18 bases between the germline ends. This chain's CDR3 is CASSSNIRNRAGANVLTF. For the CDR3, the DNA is TGTGCCAGCAGCTCCAACATTCGAAATAGGGCTGGGGCCAACGTCCTGACTTTC.

The CDR3 here is CASSLGTGGQETQYF. The CDR3 DNA reads TGTGCCAGCAGCTTAGGCACAGGAGGACAAGAGACCCAGTACTTC. The chain couples TRBV11-1 to TRBJ2-5, with D perhaps matching TRBD1 or TRBD2 (5 bases each). The germline V and J ends were trimmed by 1 base and 2 bases, with 11 bases remaining between them. This CDR3 contains 15 residues. Germline CDR1 and CDR2: SGHAT and FQDESV (reference sequence).

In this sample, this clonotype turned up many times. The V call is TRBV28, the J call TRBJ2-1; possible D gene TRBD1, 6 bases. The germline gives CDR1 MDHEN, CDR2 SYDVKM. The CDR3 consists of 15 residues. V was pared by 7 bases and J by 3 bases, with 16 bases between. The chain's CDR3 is CASTPLGDIYNEQFF. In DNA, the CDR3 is TGTGCCAGCACCCCATTGGGGGACATCTACAATGAGCAGTTCTTC.

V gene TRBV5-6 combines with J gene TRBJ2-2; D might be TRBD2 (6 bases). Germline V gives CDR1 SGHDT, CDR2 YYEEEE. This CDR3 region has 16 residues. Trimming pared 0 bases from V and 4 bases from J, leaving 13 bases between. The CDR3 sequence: CASSLELRESTGELFF. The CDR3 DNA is TGTGCCAGCAGCTTGGAGTTGCGGGAAAGCACCGGGGAGCTGTTTTTT.

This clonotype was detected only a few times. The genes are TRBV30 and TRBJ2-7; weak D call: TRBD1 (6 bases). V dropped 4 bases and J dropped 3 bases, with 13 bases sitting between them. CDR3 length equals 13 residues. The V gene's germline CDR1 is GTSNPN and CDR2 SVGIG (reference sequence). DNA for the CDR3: TGTGCCTGGACCGAAGCCAGGGGCTACGAGCAGTACTTC. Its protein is CAWTEARGYEQYF.

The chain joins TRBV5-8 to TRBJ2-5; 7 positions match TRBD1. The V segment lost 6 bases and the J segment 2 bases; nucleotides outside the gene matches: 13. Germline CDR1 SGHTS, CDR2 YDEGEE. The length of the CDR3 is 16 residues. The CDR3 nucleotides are TGTGCCAGCAACCGGAGGACAGGAAATTATCAAGAGACCCAGTACTTC. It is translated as CASNRRTGNYQETQYF.

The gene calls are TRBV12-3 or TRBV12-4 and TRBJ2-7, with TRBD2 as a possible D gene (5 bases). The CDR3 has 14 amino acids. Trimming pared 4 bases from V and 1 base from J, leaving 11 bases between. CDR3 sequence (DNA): TGTGCCAGCAGTTCAGCTAGCCCTTCCTACGAGCAGTACTTC. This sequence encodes CASSSASPSYEQYF.

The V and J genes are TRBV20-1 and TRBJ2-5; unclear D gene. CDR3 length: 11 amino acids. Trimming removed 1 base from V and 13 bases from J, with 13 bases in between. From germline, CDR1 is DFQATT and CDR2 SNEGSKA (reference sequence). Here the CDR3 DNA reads TGCAGTGCTAGAGGCCCTAGACTCCTGTACTTC. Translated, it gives CSARGPRLLYF.

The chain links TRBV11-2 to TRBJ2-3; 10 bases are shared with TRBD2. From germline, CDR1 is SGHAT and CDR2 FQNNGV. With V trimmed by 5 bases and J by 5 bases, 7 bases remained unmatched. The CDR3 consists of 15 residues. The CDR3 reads CASSPSGSSLDTQYF. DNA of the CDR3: TGTGCCAGCAGCCCTAGCGGGAGTTCTTTAGATACGCAGTATTTT.

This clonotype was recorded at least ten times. In nucleotides, the CDR3 is TGTGCCAGCCGAAAGGGGACTAGCGGCTCCTACGAGCAGTACTTC. Translating it yields CASRKGTSGSYEQYF. This sequence joins TRBV6-2 or TRBV6-3 and TRBJ2-7, with TRBD2 matching over 11 bases. This CDR3 contains 15 residues. The V gene end was trimmed by 8 bases and the J gene end by 0 bases; junction bases not matched to a gene: 6. CDR1 MNHEY and CDR2 SVGEGT come from the germline V gene.

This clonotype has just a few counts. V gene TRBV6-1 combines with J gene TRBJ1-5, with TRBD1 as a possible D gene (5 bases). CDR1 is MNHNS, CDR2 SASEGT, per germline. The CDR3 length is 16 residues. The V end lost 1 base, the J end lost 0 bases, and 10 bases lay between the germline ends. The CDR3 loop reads CASSEVAGYSNQPQHF. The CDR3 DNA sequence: TGTGCCAGCAGTGAAGTTGCAGGGTATAGCAATCAGCCCCAGCATTTT.

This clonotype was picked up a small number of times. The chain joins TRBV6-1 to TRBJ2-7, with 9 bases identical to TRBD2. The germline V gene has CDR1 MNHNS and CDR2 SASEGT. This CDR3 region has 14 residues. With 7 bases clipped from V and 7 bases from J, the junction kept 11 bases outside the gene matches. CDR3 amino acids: CASTRRREGHEQYF. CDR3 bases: TGTGCCAGCACCCGACGGCGGGAGGGCCATGAGCAGTACTTC.

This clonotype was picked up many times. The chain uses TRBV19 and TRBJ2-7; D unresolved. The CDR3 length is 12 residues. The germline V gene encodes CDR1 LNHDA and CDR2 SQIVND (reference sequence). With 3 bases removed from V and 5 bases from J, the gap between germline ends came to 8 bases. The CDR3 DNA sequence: TGTGCCAGTAGTATCAACGGAGACGAGCAGTACTTC. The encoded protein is CASSINGDEQYF.

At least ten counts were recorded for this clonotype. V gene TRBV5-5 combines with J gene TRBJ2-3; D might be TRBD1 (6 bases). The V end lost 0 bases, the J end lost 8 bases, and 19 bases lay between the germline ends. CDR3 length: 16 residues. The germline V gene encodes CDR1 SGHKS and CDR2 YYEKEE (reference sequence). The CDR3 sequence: CASSLDSQGLPPTQYF. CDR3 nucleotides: TGTGCCAGCAGCTTGGATAGTCAGGGGTTGCCCCCTACGCAGTATTTT.

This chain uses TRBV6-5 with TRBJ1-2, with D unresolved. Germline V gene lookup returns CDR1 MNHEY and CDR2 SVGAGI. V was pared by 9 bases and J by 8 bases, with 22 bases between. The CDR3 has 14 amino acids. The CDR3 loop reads CASWTGNHYDGYTF. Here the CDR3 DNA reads TGTGCCAGTTGGACCGGGAACCATTACGACGGCTACACCTTC.

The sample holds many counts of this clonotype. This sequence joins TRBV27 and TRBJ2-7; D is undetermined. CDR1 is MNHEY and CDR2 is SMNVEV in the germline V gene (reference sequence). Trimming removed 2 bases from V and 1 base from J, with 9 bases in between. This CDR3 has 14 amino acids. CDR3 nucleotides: TGTGCCAGCAGTTTAAAGGATGGGTCCTACGAGCAGTACTTC. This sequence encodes CASSLKDGSYEQYF.

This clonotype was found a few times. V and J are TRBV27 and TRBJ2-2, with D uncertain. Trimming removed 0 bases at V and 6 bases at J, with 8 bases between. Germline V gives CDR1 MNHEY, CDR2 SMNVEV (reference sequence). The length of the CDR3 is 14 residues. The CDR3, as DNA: TGTGCCAGCAGTTTATCGATGGGTCCCGGGGAGCTGTTTTTT. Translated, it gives CASSLSMGPGELFF.

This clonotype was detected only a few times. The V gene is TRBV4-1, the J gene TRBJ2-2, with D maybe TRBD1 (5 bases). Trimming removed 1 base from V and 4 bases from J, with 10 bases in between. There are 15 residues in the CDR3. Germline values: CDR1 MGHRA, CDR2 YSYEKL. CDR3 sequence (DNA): TGCGCCAGCAGCCAAGTATACCAGGGCACCGGGGAGCTGTTTTTT. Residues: CASSQVYQGTGELFF.

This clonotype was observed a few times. DNA for the CDR3: TGTGCCAGCAGCTTAAGTATCGGCGCTGGAAACACCATATATTTT. Its protein is CASSLSIGAGNTIYF. V is TRBV7-9 and J is TRBJ1-3; no firm D call. Germline V gene sequence: CDR1 SEHNR, CDR2 FQNEAQ (reference sequence). The CDR3 has 15 amino acids. Trimming removed 2 bases at V and 2 bases at J, with 10 bases between.